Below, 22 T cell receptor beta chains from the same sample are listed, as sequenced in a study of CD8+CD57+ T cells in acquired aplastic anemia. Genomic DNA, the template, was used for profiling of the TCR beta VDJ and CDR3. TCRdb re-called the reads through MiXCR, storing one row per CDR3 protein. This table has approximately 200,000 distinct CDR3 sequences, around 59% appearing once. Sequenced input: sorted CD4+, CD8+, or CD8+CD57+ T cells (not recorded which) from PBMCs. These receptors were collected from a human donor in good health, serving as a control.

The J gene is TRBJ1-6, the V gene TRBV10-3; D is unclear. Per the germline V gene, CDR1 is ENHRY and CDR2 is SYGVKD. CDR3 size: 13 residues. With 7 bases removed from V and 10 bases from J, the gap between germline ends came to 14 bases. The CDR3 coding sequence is TGTGCCATCAAGACTGACATCCCCTCACCCCTCCACTTT. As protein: CAIKTDIPSPLHF.

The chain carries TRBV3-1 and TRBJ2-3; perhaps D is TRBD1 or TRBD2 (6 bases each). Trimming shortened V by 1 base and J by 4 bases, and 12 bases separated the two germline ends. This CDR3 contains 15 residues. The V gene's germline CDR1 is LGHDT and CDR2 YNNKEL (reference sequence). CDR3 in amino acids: CASSQVGGPSDTQYF. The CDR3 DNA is TGTGCCAGCAGCCAAGTTGGGGGGCCCTCAGATACGCAGTATTTT.

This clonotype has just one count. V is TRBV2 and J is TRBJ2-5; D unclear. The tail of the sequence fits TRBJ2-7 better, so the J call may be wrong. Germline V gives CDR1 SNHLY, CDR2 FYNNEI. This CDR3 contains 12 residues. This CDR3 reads CASSTRNYEQYF. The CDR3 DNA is TGTGCCAGCAGTACGCGGAACTACGAGCAGTACTTC.

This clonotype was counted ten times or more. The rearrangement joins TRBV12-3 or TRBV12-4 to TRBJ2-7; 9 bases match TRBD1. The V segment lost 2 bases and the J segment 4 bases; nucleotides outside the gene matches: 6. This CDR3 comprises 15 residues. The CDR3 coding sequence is TGTGCCAGCAGTTTAACTGGACAGGGGCCTTACGAGCAGTACTTC. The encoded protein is CASSLTGQGPYEQYF.

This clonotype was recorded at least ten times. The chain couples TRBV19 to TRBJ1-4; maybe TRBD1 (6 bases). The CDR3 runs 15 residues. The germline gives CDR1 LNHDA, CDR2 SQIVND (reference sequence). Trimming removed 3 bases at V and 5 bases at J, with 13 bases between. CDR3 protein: CASSIQQGANEKLFF. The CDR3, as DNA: TGTGCCAGTAGTATTCAACAGGGTGCAAATGAAAAACTGTTTTTT.

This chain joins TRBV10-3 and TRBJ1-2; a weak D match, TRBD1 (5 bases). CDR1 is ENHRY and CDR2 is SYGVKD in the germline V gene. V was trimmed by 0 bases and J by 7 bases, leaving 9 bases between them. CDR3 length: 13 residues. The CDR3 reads CAISESGTLGYTF. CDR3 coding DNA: TGTGCCATCAGTGAGTCGGGGACGCTTGGCTACACCTTC.

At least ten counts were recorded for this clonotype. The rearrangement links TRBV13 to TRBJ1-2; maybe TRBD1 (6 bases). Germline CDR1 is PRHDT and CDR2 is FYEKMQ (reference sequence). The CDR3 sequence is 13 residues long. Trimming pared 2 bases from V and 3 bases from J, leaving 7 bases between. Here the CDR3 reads CASSLSGDYGYTF. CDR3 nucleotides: TGTGCCAGCAGCTTATCAGGGGACTATGGCTACACCTTC.

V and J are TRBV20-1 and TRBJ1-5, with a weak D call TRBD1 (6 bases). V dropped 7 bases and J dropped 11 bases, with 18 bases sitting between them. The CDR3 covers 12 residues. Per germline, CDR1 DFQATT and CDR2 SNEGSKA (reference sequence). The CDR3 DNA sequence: TGCAGTGTCGCGGGGGGGCCGCAGACCCAGCATTTT. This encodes CSVAGGPQTQHF.

The chain's CDR3 is CAISEIQTGGNNSPLHF. CDR3 nucleotide sequence: TGTGCCATCAGTGAGATACAGACAGGGGGGAATAATTCACCCCTCCACTTT. The chain carries TRBV10-3 and TRBJ1-6; 9 bases match TRBD1. V was clipped by 2 bases and J by 5 bases; unmatched bases: 7. Germline loops: CDR1 ENHRY, CDR2 SYGVKD. This CDR3 has 17 amino acids.

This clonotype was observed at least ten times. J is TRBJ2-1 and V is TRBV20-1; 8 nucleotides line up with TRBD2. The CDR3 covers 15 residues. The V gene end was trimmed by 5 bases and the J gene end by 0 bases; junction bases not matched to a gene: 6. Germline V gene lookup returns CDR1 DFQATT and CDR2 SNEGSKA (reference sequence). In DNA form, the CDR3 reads TGCAGTGCTGCCCTAGCGGGTAGCTCCTACAATGAGCAGTTCTTC. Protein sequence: CSAALAGSSYNEQFF.

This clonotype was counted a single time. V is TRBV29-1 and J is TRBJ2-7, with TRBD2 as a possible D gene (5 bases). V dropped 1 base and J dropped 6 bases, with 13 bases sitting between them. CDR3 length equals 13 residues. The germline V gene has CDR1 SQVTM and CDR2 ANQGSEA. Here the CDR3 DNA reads TGCAGCGTTGAAGTATCGCGTACTAGCGAGCAGTACTTC. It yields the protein CSVEVSRTSEQYF.

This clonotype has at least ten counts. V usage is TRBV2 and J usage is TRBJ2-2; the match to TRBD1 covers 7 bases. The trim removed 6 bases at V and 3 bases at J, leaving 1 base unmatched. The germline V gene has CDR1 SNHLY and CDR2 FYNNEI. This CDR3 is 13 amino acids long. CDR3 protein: CASRGQHTGELFF. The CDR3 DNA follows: TGTGCCAGCAGGGGACAGCACACCGGGGAGCTGTTTTTT.

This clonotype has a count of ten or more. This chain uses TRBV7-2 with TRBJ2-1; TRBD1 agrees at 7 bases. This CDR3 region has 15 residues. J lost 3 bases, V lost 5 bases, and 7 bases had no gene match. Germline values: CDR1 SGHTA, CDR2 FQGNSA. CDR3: CASSPRQGDYNEQFF. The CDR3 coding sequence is TGTGCCAGCAGCCCCCGACAGGGCGACTACAATGAGCAGTTCTTC.

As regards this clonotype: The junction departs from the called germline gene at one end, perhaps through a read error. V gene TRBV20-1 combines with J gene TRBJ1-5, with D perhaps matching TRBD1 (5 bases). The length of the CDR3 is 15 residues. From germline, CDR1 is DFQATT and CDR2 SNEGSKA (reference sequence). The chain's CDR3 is CSVREGVASNQPQHF. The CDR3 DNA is TGCAGTGTTAGAGAAGGGGTAGCCAGCAATCAGCCCCAGCATTTT.

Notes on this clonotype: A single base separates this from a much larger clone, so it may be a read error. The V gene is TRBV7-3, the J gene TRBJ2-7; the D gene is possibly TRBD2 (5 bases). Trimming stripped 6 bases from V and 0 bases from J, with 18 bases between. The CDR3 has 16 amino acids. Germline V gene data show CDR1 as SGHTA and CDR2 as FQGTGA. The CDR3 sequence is CASRDVGLWSSYEQYF. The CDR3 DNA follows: TGTGCCAGCAGGGACGTCGGACTGTGGAGCTCCTACGAGCAGTACTTC.

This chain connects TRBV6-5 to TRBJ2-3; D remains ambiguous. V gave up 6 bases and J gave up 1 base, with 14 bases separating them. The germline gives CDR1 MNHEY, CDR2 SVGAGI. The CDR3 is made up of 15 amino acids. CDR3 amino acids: CASRLMGLCTDTQYF. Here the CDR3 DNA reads TGTGCCAGCAGGCTGATGGGTTTATGCACAGATACGCAGTATTTT.

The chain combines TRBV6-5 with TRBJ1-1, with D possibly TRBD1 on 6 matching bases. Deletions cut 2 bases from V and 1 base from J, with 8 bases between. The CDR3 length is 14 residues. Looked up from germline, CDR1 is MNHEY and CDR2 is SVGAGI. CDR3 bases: TGTGCCAGCAGTTACGCGACAGGGAACACTGAAGCTTTCTTT. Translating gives CASSYATGNTEAFF.

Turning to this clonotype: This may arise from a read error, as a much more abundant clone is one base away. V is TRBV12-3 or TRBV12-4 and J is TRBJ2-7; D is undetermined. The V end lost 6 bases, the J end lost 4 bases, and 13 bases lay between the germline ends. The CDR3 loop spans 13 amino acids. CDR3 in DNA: TGTGCCAGCAGCCCCTCGGAAGGATACGAGCAGTACTTC. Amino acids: CASSPSEGYEQYF.

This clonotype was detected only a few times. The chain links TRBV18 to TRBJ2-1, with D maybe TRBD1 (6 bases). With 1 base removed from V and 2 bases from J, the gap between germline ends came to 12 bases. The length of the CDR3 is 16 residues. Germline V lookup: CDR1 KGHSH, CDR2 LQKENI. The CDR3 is CASSPQGTQTYNEQFF. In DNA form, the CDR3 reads TGTGCCAGCTCACCACAAGGGACACAGACCTACAATGAGCAGTTCTTC. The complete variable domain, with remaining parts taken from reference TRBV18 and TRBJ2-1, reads NAGVMQNPRHLVRRRGQEARLRCSPMKGHSHVYWYRQLPEEGLKFMVYLQKENIIDESGMPKERFSAEFPKEGPSILRIQQVVRGDSAAYFCASSPQGTQTYNEQFFGPGTRLTVL.

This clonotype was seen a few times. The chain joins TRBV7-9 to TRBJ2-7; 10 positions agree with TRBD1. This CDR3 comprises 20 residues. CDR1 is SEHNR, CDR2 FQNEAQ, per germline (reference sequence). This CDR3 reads CASSSGPLRARQGATYEQYV. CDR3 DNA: TGTGCTAGCAGCTCTGGCCCCTTGCGGGCAAGACAGGGGGCGACCTACGAGCAGTACGTC.

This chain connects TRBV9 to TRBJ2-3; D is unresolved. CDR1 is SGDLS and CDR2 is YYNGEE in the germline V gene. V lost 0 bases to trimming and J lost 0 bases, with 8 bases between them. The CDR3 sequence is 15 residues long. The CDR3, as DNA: TGTGCCAGCAGCGTAGGGACGGTAAGCACAGATACGCAGTATTTT. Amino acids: CASSVGTVSTDTQYF. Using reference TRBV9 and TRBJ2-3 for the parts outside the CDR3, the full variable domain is DSGVTQTPKHLITATGQRVTLRCSPRSGDLSVYWYQQSLDQGLQFLIQYYNGEERAKGNILERFSAQQFPDLHSELNLSSLELGDSALYFCASSVGTVSTDTQYFGPGTRLTVL.

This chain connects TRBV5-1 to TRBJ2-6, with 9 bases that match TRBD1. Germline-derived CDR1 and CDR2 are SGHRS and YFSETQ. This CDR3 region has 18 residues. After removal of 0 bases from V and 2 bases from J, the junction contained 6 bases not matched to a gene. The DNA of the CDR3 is TGCGCCAGCAGCTTGGTACAGGGGGCTAGAGCTGGGGCCAACGTCCTGACTTTC. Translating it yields CASSLVQGARAGANVLTF. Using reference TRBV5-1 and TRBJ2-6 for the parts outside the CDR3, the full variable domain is KAGVTQTPRYLIKTRGQQVTLSCSPISGHRSVSWYQQTPGQGLQFLFEYFSETQRNKGNFPGRFSGRQFSNSRSEMNVSTLELGDSALYLCASSLVQGARAGANVLTFGAGSRLTVL.